These T cell receptor beta chains were read from a single sample in a study of T-cell memory formation after mild COVID-19. TCRdb ran MiXCR on the 5' RACE reads and lists one entry per CDR3 protein. The table shows fewer than 150,000 distinct CDR3 sequences, with about 18% occurring only once. Sequencing was carried out using PBMCs or a T cell subset sorted from them (not recorded which). These receptors came from a man between 18 and 29 years old who had mild COVID-19 (a few samples of this study predate the infection). Cell type and time point are not known. Each CDR3 is given with its conserved first and last residue. A D gene is named only where the DNA matches it firmly. Clone size is shown for a subset of rows, as once, few, many or a class of expanded clone.

>-|-|TRBJ1-1|TRBV5-1
TGCGCCAGCAGCTTAAGGGAGTCCAACACTGAAGCTTTCTTT
CASSLRESNTEAFF
>few|-|TRBJ1-5|TRBV4-3
TGCGCCAGCAGCCAAGGCAGGGATCAGCCCCAGCATTTT
CASSQGRDQPQHF
>-|TRBD2|TRBJ2-1|TRBV29-1
TGCAGCGTGGGGACTAGCGGGGGACCCAATGAGCAGTTCTTC
CSVGTSGGPNEQFF
>few|TRBD1|TRBJ2-3|TRBV7-2
TGTGCCAGCAGATTACAGGGGGCAGGGAATACGCAGTATTTT
CASRLQGAGNTQYF
>-|-|TRBJ2-7|TRBV4-1
TGCGCCAGCAGCCAAGAGCCACAGAGATCCTACGAGCAGTACTTC
CASSQEPQRSYEQYF
>few|-|TRBJ2-2|TRBV5-1
TGCGCCAGCACCCCGGCCGGGGGCACCGGGGAGCTGTTTTTT
CASTPAGGTGELFF
>few|-|TRBJ1-2|TRBV6-1
TGTGCCAGCAGTGAAAGCTTAGGCGGGACCTTC
CASSESLGGTF
>-|-|TRBJ1-1|TRBV7-3
TGTGCCAGCAGCGTAAGCGGCGGATCGAACACTGAAGCTTTCTTT
CASSVSGGSNTEAFF
>-|TRBD1|TRBJ1-2|TRBV5-1
TGCGCCAGCAGCTTGGATATGGGACAGGCTACCTATGGCTACACCTTC
CASSLDMGQATYGYTF
>-|-|TRBJ2-1|TRBV5-1
TGCGCCAGCAGCTTGGGTCAGAACTACAATGAGCAGTTCTTC
CASSLGQNYNEQFF
>-|TRBD1|TRBJ2-6|TRBV7-3
TGTGCCAGCAGCCCCAGGACAGGGGACTCTGGGGCCAACGTCCTGACTTTC
CASSPRTGDSGANVLTF
>many|TRBD1|TRBJ2-3|TRBV6-5
TGTGCCAGCAGATCGGACAGGGGTAGGACAGATACGCAGTATTTT
CASRSDRGRTDTQYF
>many|-|TRBJ1-5|TRBV18
TGTGCCAGCTCACCACAGGGGAGCAATCAGCCCCAGCATTTT
CASSPQGSNQPQHF
>-|TRBD2|TRBJ2-3|TRBV20-1
TGCAGTGCTAGCAGCCCAGCGGGGGGGCAAAGACTTGGCACAGATACGCAGTATTTT
CSASSPAGGQRLGTDTQYF
>-|-|TRBJ1-1|TRBV7-9
TGTGCCAGCAGCTTCGACGCCCTCACTGAAGCTTTCTTT
CASSFDALTEAFF
>few|-|TRBJ1-2|TRBV4-1
TGCGCCAGCAGCCAAGATTTGGCGGCCTATGGCTACACCTTC
CASSQDLAAYGYTF
>few|TRBD1|TRBJ2-5|TRBV6-1
TGTGCCAGCAGTTCCAGTCCGGGACAGGGTCGGACCCAGTACTTC
CASSSSPGQGRTQYF
>-|-|TRBJ2-5|TRBV5-1
TGCGCCAGCAGCTACCAGGGGTTTCAAGAGACCCAGTACTTC
CASSYQGFQETQYF
>few|-|TRBJ2-2|TRBV24-1
TGTGCCACCAGTGATGGGGGGACAGTTAGGATCCCCGGGGAGCTGTTTTTT
CATSDGGTVRIPGELFF
>-|-|TRBJ1-1|TRBV6-6
TGTGCCAGCAGTTACGGAGGGGGGAACACTGAAGCTTTCTTT
CASSYGGGNTEAFF
>few|-|TRBJ1-1|TRBV12-3/TRBV12-4
TGTGCCAGCAGTTTATTGGGCGCGGCCCCAAACACTGAAGCTTTCTTT
CASSLLGAAPNTEAFF
>-|TRBD1|TRBJ1-1|TRBV12-3/TRBV12-4
TGTGCCAGCAGTCTACAGGGGCCTCTAACTGAAGCTTTATTT
CASSLQGPLTEALF
>-|-|TRBJ2-1|TRBV7-2
TGTGCCAGCAGATTGGGGGCGGACAATGAGCAGTTCTTC
CASRLGADNEQFF
>-|-|TRBJ1-2|TRBV18
TGTGCCAGCTCACCATGGGGGAACTATGGCTACACCTTC
CASSPWGNYGYTF
>-|-|TRBJ2-1|TRBV4-2
TGTGCCAGCAGCCAAGATCGGGACGTCCTAGGGCAGTTCTTC
CASSQDRDVLGQFF
>few|-|TRBJ2-1|TRBV2
TGTGCCAGCAGTGCCCAGGGAGGTGAGCAGTTCTTC
CASSAQGGEQFF
>few|-|TRBJ2-5|TRBV6-6
TGTGCCAGCAACAAACTAGACCCCAGAGAGACCCAGTACTTC
CASNKLDPRETQYF
>-|TRBD2|TRBJ2-1|TRBV4-1
TGCGCCAGCAGCCACCAGACTAGCGGGGAGGGGGATGAGCAGTTCTTC
CASSHQTSGEGDEQFF
>-|-|TRBJ2-1|TRBV9
TGTGCCAGCAGCGTAGAATACAGGCTCCCATCTGGGCAGTTCTTC
CASSVEYRLPSGQFF
>-|-|TRBJ2-3|TRBV10-3
TGTGCCATCAGTGGCAGGGGATCTAGCACAGATACGCAGTATTTT
CAISGRGSSTDTQYF
>once|-|TRBJ2-1|TRBV4-3
TGCGCCGGCAGCCAGGGGTATAGTGGGAATGAGCAGTTCTTC
CAGSQGYSGNEQFF
>-|TRBD2|TRBJ2-5|TRBV5-1
TGCGCCAGCAGCTTGGGGCTAGCGGGGACTTATCCACAAGAGACCCAGTACTTC
CASSLGLAGTYPQETQYF
>few|TRBD2|TRBJ2-5|TRBV11-2
TGTGCCAGCAGCTTAGCCCTACTAGCGGGGGGTTTAGAGACCCAGTACTTC
CASSLALLAGGLETQYF
>-|-|TRBJ2-3|TRBV5-1
TGCGCCAGCAGCTTGGGACAGCCTTACACAGATACGCAGTATTTT
CASSLGQPYTDTQYF
>few|-|TRBJ2-4|TRBV3-1
TGTGCCAGCAGCCGGGGGGAAATAAGACGAAACATTCAGTACTTC
CASSRGEIRRNIQYF
>-|TRBD1|TRBJ1-1|TRBV7-2
TGTGCCAGCAGCCCGACAGGGGTAGCCACTGAAGCTTTCTTT
CASSPTGVATEAFF
>many|-|TRBJ2-5|TRBV9
TGTGCCAGCAGCGCCCATAGGGGCGAGACCCAGTACTTC
CASSAHRGETQYF
>few|-|TRBJ1-2|TRBV5-1
TGCGCCAGCAGCTTCTACGGGAACTATGGCTACACCTTC
CASSFYGNYGYTF
>-|-|TRBJ1-2|TRBV7-8
TGTGCCAGCAGCTTAGGAGATAACTATGGCTACACCTTC
CASSLGDNYGYTF
>-|TRBD1|TRBJ1-2|TRBV12-3/TRBV12-4
TGTGCCAGCAGTTATGGGACAGGGGGCTCCACTGGCTACACCTTC
CASSYGTGGSTGYTF
>-|-|TRBJ2-1|TRBV12-3/TRBV12-4
TGTGCCAGCAGTACTCTTAGGTCCAATGAGCAGTTCTTC
CASSTLRSNEQFF
>-|-|TRBJ1-2|TRBV5-1
TGCGCCAGCAGCTTGTTGATGATGGACTATGGCTACACCTTC
CASSLLMMDYGYTF
>few|-|TRBJ1-1|TRBV6-5
TGTGCCAGCAGTTACTCGATCCGGGCCGCCGGGGGGACTGAAGCTTTCTTT
CASSYSIRAAGGTEAFF
>-|-|TRBJ2-1|TRBV9
TGTGCCAGCAGCGTTGTAGGGGTTGCCAATGAGCAGTTCTTC
CASSVVGVANEQFF
>-|TRBD1|TRBJ1-1|TRBV7-2
TGTGCCAGCAGCTTCGGGACAGGGGGCGAGGGGACTGAAGCTTTCTTT
CASSFGTGGEGTEAFF
>-|TRBD1|TRBJ1-2|TRBV20-1
TGCAGTGCTATAGACAGGGGAGGCTCGAACTATGGCTACACCTTC
CSAIDRGGSNYGYTF
>many|-|TRBJ1-1|TRBV7-9
TGTGCCAGCAGTCCTCGGACTGGGAACACTGAAGCTTTCTTT
CASSPRTGNTEAFF
>few|-|TRBJ2-1|TRBV5-1
TGCGCCAGCAGCTTGGGGCGGGGTGTTGGCAATGAGCAGTTCTTC
CASSLGRGVGNEQFF
>few|TRBD2|TRBJ2-5|TRBV28
TGTGCCAGCAGTTTACTAGTAGCGGGGGGGACAAGTGGGGCCCAGTACTTC
CASSLLVAGGTSGAQYF
>many|TRBD1|TRBJ2-5|TRBV5-1
TGCGCCAGCAGAGGACAGGCACAAGAGACCCAGTACTTC
CASRGQAQETQYF
>-|-|TRBJ1-4|TRBV20-1
TGCAGTGCTAGGGGGGGGCAGGAAAAACTGTTTTTT
CSARGGQEKLFF
>few|-|TRBJ1-2|TRBV7-2
TGTGCCAGCAGCCTACAGGGTACTGGAAGTAACTATGGCTACACCTTC
CASSLQGTGSNYGYTF
>few|-|TRBJ2-3|TRBV4-1
TGCGCCAGCAGCCAAGAGGGGGGGCCGTCCCCAGATACGCAGTATTTT
CASSQEGGPSPDTQYF
>few|-|TRBJ2-7|TRBV20-1
TGCAGTGCCGCTTCCAGGCTTGTTAACGAGCAGTACTTC
CSAASRLVNEQYF
>-|TRBD1|TRBJ1-5|TRBV28
TGTGCCAGCAGTTCGGGGACAGGGCGTCAGCCCCAGCATTTT
CASSSGTGRQPQHF
>-|TRBD1|TRBJ1-1|TRBV28
TGTGCCAGCAGTCCACCGCCGGGACAGGGGGGGACTGAAGCTTTCTTT
CASSPPPGQGGTEAFF
>-|-|TRBJ2-7|TRBV5-1
TGCGCCAGCAGCTTGGGGTTTGGGGCCTACGAGCAGTACTTC
CASSLGFGAYEQYF
>few|-|TRBJ1-1|TRBV6-5
TGTGCCAGCAGTTACGGGCTGTTGTACCTCTCGAAGACTGAAGCTTTCTTT
CASSYGLLYLSKTEAFF